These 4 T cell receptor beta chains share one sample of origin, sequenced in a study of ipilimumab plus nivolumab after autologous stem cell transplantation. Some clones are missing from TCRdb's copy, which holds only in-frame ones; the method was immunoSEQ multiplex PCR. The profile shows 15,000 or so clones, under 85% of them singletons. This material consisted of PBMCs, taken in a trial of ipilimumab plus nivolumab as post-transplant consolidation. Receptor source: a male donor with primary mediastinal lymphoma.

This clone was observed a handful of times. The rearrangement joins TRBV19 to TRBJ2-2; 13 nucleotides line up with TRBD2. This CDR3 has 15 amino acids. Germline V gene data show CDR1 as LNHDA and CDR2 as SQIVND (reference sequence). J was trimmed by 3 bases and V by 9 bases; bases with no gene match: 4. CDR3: CASSGLAGYTGELFF. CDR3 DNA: TGTGCCAGCTCGGGACTAGCGGGATACACCGGGGAGCTGTTTTTT.

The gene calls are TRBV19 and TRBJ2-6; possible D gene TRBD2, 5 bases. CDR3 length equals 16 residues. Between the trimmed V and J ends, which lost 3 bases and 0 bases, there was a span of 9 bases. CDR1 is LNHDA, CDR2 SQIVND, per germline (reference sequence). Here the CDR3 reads CASSIAGLSGANVLTF. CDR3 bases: TGTGCCAGTAGTATTGCGGGCCTCTCTGGGGCCAACGTCCTGACTTTC.

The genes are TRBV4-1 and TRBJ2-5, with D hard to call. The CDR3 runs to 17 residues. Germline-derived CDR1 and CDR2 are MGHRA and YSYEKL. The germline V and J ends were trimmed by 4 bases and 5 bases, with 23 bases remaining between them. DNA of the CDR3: TGCGCCAGCAGCCGCCTTCCTGGGGTAGGGCGGATGGAGACCCAGTACTTC. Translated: CASSRLPGVGRMETQYF.

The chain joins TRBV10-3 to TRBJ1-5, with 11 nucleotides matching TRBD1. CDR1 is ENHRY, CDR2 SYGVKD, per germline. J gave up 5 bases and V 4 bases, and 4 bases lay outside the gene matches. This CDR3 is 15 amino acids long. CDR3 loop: CAISGTGGVDQPQHF. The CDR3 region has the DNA TGTGCCATCAGTGGGACAGGGGGCGTAGATCAGCCCCAGCATTTT.